The following is a TCR beta chain sequence with its context. Its antigen is not identified. Measured with immunoSEQ multiplex PCR; TCRdb has only the in-frame clones, and not every one. The sample holds more than 2 million clones; 85% to 95% are singletons and the top ten take about 1.1%. Trimming took 3 bases from V and 8 from J; bases not matched to a gene: 1. Germline V gene sequence: CDR1 PRHDT, CDR2 FYEKMQ (reference sequence). The CDR3 extends over 12 amino acids. In the naive CD8 group, cells lacked CD45RO and were positively selected for CCR7, so terminally differentiated effector memory CD45RA+ cells were left out. This sample stems from a study of shared clonotypes between healthy human individuals. As for the study in general: Those who served as donors were a couple of women and three men between the ages of 18 and 49. General study points: It was expected that sequencing depth would affect clonotype sharing among donors. Tissue TCR repertoires likely differ from these blood-only repertoires.

Sequences were obtained from naive CD8+ T cells sorted from blood. The source of this sequence is a young man in good health. This rearrangement joins TRBV13 to TRBJ1-2; TRBD1 agrees at 9 bases. The CDR3, as DNA: TGTGCCAGCAGCTTCGGGACAGGGGGCTACACCTTC. Its protein is CASSFGTGGYTF. Drawing the rest from reference TRBV13 and TRBJ1-2, the complete variable domain is AAGVIQSPRHLIKEKRETATLKCYPIPRHDTVYWYQQGPGQDPQFLISFYEKMQSDKGSIPDRFSAQQFSDYHSELNMSSLELGDSALYFCASSFGTGGYTFGSGTRLTVV.